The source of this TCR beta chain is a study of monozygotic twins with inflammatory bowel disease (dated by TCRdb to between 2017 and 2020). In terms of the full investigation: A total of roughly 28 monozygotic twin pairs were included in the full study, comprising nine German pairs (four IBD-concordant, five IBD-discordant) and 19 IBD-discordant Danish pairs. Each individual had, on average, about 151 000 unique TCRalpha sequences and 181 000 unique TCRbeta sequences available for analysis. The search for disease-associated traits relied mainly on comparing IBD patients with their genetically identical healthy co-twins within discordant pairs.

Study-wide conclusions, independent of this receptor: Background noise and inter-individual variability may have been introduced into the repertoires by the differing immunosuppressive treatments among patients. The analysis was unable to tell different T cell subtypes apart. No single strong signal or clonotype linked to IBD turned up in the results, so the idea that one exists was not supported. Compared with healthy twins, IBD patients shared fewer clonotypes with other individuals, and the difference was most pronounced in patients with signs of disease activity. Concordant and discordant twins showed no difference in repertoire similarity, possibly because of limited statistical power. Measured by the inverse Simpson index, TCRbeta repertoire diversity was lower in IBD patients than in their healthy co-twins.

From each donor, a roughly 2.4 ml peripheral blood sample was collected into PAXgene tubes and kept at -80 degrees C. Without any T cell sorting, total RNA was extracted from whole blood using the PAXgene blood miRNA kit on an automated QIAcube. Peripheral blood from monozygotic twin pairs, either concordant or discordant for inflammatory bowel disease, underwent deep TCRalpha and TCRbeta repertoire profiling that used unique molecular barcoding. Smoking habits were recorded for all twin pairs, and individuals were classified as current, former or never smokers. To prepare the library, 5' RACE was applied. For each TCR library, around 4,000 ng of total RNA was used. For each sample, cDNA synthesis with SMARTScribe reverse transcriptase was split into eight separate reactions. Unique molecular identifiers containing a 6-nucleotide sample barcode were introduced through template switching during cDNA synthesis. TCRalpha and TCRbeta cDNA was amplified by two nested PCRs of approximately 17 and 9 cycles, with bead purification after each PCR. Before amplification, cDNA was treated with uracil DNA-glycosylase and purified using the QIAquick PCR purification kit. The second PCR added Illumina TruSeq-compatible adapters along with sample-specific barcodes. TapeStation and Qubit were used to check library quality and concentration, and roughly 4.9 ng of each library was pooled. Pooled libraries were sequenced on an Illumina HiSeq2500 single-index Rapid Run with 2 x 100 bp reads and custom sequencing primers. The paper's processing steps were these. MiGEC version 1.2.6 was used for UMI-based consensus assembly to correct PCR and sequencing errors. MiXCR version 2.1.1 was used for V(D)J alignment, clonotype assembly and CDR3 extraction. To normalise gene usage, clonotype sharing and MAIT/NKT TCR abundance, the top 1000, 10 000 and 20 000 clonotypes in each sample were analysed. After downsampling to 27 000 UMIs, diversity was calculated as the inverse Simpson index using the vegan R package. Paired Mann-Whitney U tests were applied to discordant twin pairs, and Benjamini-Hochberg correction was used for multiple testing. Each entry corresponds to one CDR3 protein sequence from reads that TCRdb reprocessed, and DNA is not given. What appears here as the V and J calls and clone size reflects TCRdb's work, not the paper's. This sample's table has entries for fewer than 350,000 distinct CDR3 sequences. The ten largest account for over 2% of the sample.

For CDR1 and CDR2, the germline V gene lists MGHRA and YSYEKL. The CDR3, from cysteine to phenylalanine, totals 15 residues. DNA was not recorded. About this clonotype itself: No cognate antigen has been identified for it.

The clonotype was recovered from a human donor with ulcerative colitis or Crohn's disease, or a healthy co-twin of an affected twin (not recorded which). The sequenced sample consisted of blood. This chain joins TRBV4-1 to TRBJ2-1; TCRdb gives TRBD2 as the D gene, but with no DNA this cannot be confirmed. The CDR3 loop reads CASSQVGTSINEQFF.